What follows are 30 T cell receptor beta chains derived from one specimen sequenced in a study of blood T cells in healthy people across ages. Through a sample-barcoded 5' primer and a J-beta primer mix, a second PCR was run for roughly 7 to 11 cycles. MiXCR was run by TCRdb on the 5' RACE reads, yielding one entry per CDR3 protein. The table has about 640,000 distinct CDR3 sequences, approximately 30% seen once; the top ten hold approximately 14%. The sequenced sample consisted of blood. The receptors here all came from a woman older than 75 in good health.

The gene calls are TRBV29-1 and TRBJ1-1; perhaps TRBD1 as D (5 bases). Trimming took 1 base from V and 3 from J, leaving 9 bases between them. The CDR3 loop spans 13 amino acids. Germline V lookup: CDR1 SQVTM, CDR2 ANQGSEA. CDR3 amino acids: CSVEVGGDTEAFF. CDR3 sequence (DNA): TGCAGCGTTGAAGTAGGAGGGGACACTGAAGCTTTCTTT.

J is TRBJ2-5 and V is TRBV29-1; 8 nucleotides agree with TRBD1. CDR3 length: 15 residues. V was pared by 6 bases and J by 11 bases, with 20 bases of the junction left unmatched. Germline V gene lookup returns CDR1 SQVTM and CDR2 ANQGSEA. The CDR3 bases are TGCAGCGTCCCCTTAAGACAGGGGCCTTACAATGAGCAGTACTTC. Amino acids: CSVPLRQGPYNEQYF.

This chain connects TRBV9 to TRBJ2-5, with D maybe TRBD2 (6 bases). Trimming removed 2 bases at V and 11 bases at J, with 22 bases between. The CDR3 loop spans 15 amino acids. Germline lookup yields CDR1 SGDLS and CDR2 YYNGEE. CDR3 region: CASSVKGLSYNEQYF. The CDR3 DNA reads TGTGCCAGCAGCGTCAAGGGACTTTCTTACAATGAGCAGTACTTC.

The genes are TRBV3-1 and TRBJ1-6, with a weak D call TRBD1 (6 bases). V shed 2 bases and J shed 8 bases, with 19 bases lying between them. This CDR3 region has 17 residues. Germline V gives CDR1 LGHDT, CDR2 YNNKEL (reference sequence). The CDR3 is CASSQRYGQRADSPLHF. The CDR3 DNA sequence: TGTGCCAGCAGCCAAAGATATGGACAGAGGGCGGATTCACCCCTCCACTTT.

This clonotype appeared many times. The chain couples TRBV10-3 to TRBJ2-7, with a tentative D call TRBD1 (5 bases). CDR3 length equals 14 residues. Trimming pared 3 bases from V and 2 bases from J, leaving 11 bases between. Germline V gives CDR1 ENHRY, CDR2 SYGVKD. In nucleotides, the CDR3 is TGTGCCATCAGTGACCCAGGGCGTCCCTACGAGCAGTACTTC. It specifies CAISDPGRPYEQYF.

This clonotype was counted between two and nine times. This sequence joins TRBV30 and TRBJ1-6, with D unresolved. CDR1 is GTSNPN and CDR2 is SVGIG in the germline V gene (reference sequence). This CDR3 contains 13 residues. V shed 4 bases and J shed 7 bases, with 11 bases lying between them. The CDR3 protein is CAWTPAENSPLHF. In DNA form, the CDR3 reads TGTGCCTGGACCCCGGCAGAGAATTCACCCCTCCACTTT.

This clonotype was seen repeatedly, ten times or more. This chain uses TRBV20-1 with TRBJ2-7, with TRBD1 as a possible D gene (6 bases). This CDR3 contains 13 residues. Germline CDR1 is DFQATT and CDR2 is SNEGSKA (reference sequence). Trimming took off 5 bases at V and 2 bases at J, with 13 bases between the two ends. The CDR3 loop reads CSAVKGGTYEQYF. CDR3 nucleotide sequence: TGCAGTGCTGTTAAAGGGGGTACCTACGAGCAGTACTTC.

Worth noting for this clonotype: Just one base apart from a much larger clone, this may be a read error. This chain links TRBV5-1 with TRBJ1-2; D unresolved. V lost 3 bases and J lost 9, with 18 bases in between. Germline CDR1 and CDR2: SGHRS and YFSETQ. The CDR3 consists of 14 residues. The CDR3 DNA follows: TGCGCCAGCAGCTCCCCCGGACGATCGTATTGCTACACCTTC. It yields the protein CASSSPGRSYCYTF.

The CDR3 loop reads CSARRRGSYEQYF. The CDR3 bases are TGCAGTGCTAGACGTAGGGGGTCCTACGAGCAGTACTTC. V and J are TRBV20-1 and TRBJ2-7, with D perhaps TRBD1 (6 bases). CDR1 and CDR2 (germline): DFQATT, SNEGSKA (reference sequence). The CDR3 extends over 13 amino acids. Trimming pared 2 bases from V and 1 base from J, leaving 9 bases between.

V usage is TRBV7-3 and J usage is TRBJ2-7; TRBD1 or TRBD2 may be the D gene (5 bases each). The CDR3 contains 15 residues. Per germline, CDR1 SGHTA and CDR2 FQGTGA. V lost 1 base to trimming and J lost 5 bases, with 15 bases between them. CDR3 DNA sequence: TGTGCCAGCAGCTTAATGCCCGGGGCTTGGGACGAGCAGTACTTC. This sequence encodes CASSLMPGAWDEQYF. The full variable domain, its missing parts supplied by reference TRBV7-3 and TRBJ2-7, is GAGVSQTPSNKVTEKGKYVELRCDPISGHTALYWYRQSLGQGPEFLIYFQGTGAADDSGLPNDRFFAVRPEGSVSTLKIQRTERGDSAVYLCASSLMPGAWDEQYFGPGTRLTVT.

Remarks on this clonotype: A much more abundant neighbour one base away suggests this may be a read error. This chain's CDR3 is CASSFDGQGNEKLFF. The CDR3 coding sequence is TGCGCCAGCAGCTTTGACGGACAGGGGAATGAAAAACTGTTTTTT. This chain joins TRBV5-1 and TRBJ1-4; 9 nucleotides match TRBD1. Germline V gene sequence: CDR1 SGHRS, CDR2 YFSETQ. V shed 2 bases, J shed 5 bases, and the junction held 4 bases outside the gene matches. This CDR3 comprises 15 residues.

J is TRBJ2-7 and V is TRBV9, with TRBD1 matching over 10 bases. V lost 4 bases, J lost 6 bases, and 10 bases stayed unmatched. CDR3 size: 15 residues. Germline-derived CDR1 and CDR2 are SGDLS and YYNGEE. The chain's CDR3 is CASSPRDRGIGEQYF. The DNA for the CDR3 is TGTGCCAGCAGCCCCCGGGACAGGGGAATAGGCGAGCAGTACTTC.

Worth noting for this clonotype: With a much larger clone just one base away, this may be a read error. The J gene is TRBJ2-1, the V gene TRBV20-1; either TRBD1 or TRBD2 may supply D (6 bases each). CDR1 DFQATT and CDR2 SNEGSKA come from the germline V gene (reference sequence). Trimming pared 5 bases from V and 6 bases from J, leaving 14 bases between. The CDR3 runs to 13 residues. The CDR3 DNA reads as TGCAGTGCTGGAGGGGGGCTTGGCAATGAGCAGTTCTTC. It yields the protein CSAGGGLGNEQFF.

There are a few counts of this clonotype. This sequence may be a read error, since a much larger clone differs from it by one base. The chain links TRBV3-1 to TRBJ2-7, with D perhaps matching TRBD2 (6 bases). The CDR3 runs to 14 residues. CDR1 is LGHDT, CDR2 YNNKEL, per germline (reference sequence). V was trimmed by 4 bases and J by 3 bases, leaving 13 bases between them. The CDR3 DNA sequence: TGTGCCAGCAGCCTCACGGAGGGGTGCTACGAGCAGTACTTC. As protein: CASSLTEGCYEQYF.

The chain has TRBV5-1 and TRBJ1-5; 7 positions agree with TRBD1. Germline assignment: CDR1 SGHRS and CDR2 YFSETQ. This CDR3 comprises 15 residues. J was trimmed by 7 bases and V by 2 bases; bases with no gene match: 9. The CDR3 protein is CASSFTGELRQPQHF. CDR3 coding DNA: TGCGCCAGCAGCTTTACAGGGGAGCTTAGGCAGCCCCAGCATTTT.

Only a few counts were recorded for this clonotype. V gene TRBV6-6 combines with J gene TRBJ1-2; the match to TRBD1 covers 8 bases. Germline CDR1 is MNHNY and CDR2 is SVGAGI (reference sequence). After removal of 5 bases from V and 8 bases from J, the junction contained 7 bases not matched to a gene. This CDR3 region has 13 residues. The CDR3 loop is CASSPTQGVGYTF. The CDR3 DNA reads TGTGCCAGCAGTCCTACACAGGGGGTGGGCTACACCTTC.

This clonotype has a handful of counts. The V and J genes are TRBV20-1 and TRBJ2-1; D unresolved. The CDR3 runs 10 residues. In germline, CDR1 is DFQATT, CDR2 SNEGSKA (reference sequence). V lost 5 bases to trimming and J lost 10 bases, with 9 bases between them. CDR3 DNA sequence: TGCAGTGCTCCTCAAGGGGAGCAGTTCTTC. Protein product: CSAPQGEQFF.

The chain employs TRBV6-2 or TRBV6-3 and TRBJ1-5, with D possibly matching TRBD1 (5 bases). Germline CDR1 reads MNHEY; CDR2 reads SVGEGT. The CDR3 runs 19 residues. The V gene lost 10 bases and the J gene lost 1 base, with 29 bases spanning the gap. The chain's CDR3 is CATRVTGGTGRWSNQPQHF. The CDR3 nucleotides read TGTGCCACACGAGTTACGGGAGGAACAGGTCGTTGGAGCAATCAGCCCCAGCATTTT.

Notes on this clonotype: A much larger clone differs by one base, so this may be a read error. V gene TRBV20-1 combines with J gene TRBJ2-3; 16 bases map to TRBD2. This CDR3 comprises 18 residues. The V and J ends lost 1 base and 8 bases, in that order; junction bases with no gene match: 12. The germline V gene encodes CDR1 DFQATT and CDR2 SNEGSKA (reference sequence). DNA of the CDR3: TGCAGTGCTAGAGGGGGACTAGCGGGGGGGCCATTAGAAGGTACGCAGTATTTT. Protein sequence: CSARGGLAGGPLEGTQYF.

This clonotype was seen a few times. This rearrangement joins TRBV11-3 to TRBJ2-2; 9 bases line up with TRBD1. With V trimmed by 3 bases and J by 6 bases, 5 bases remained unmatched. Germline V gene sequence: CDR1 SGHNT, CDR2 YENEEA. The CDR3 is 15 residues long. For the CDR3, the DNA is TGTGCCAGCAGCTTCTACACAGGGGGCCCCGGGGAGCTGTTTTTT. Amino acid sequence: CASSFYTGGPGELFF.

The rearrangement uses TRBV10-3 and TRBJ1-2; the match to TRBD1 covers 7 bases. This CDR3 comprises 12 residues. V trimming: 6 bases; J trimming: 8 bases; junction bases outside the gene matches: 6. Germline CDR1 and CDR2: ENHRY and SYGVKD. CDR3: CAIRPGGDGYTF. The CDR3 bases are TGTGCCATCAGGCCAGGGGGGGACGGCTACACCTTC.

This clonotype turned up a few times. V is TRBV20-1 and J is TRBJ1-1; TRBD1 aligns across 7 bases. V was pared by 3 bases and J by 1 base, with 5 bases of the junction left unmatched. CDR1 DFQATT and CDR2 SNEGSKA come from the germline V gene (reference sequence). The CDR3 runs 14 residues. The CDR3 region has the DNA TGCAGTGCTAGGCAGGGGGGGAGGAACACTGAAGCTTTCTTT. This codes for CSARQGGRNTEAFF.

This sequence joins TRBV20-1 and TRBJ2-7; D is undetermined. The better agreement between TRBJ2-5 and the DNA end casts doubt on the J call. The V gene's germline CDR1 is DFQATT and CDR2 SNEGSKA (reference sequence). CDR3 length: 12 amino acids. In nucleotides, the CDR3 is TGCAGTGCTAGGGACCCGTCCCTGACCCAGTACTTC. Its translation: CSARDPSLTQYF.

This clonotype has a count of ten or more. The gene calls are TRBV20-1 and TRBJ1-2, with 7 bases that match TRBD1. The V segment lost 5 bases and the J segment 1 base; nucleotides outside the gene matches: 7. The length of the CDR3 is 14 residues. Germline lookup yields CDR1 DFQATT and CDR2 SNEGSKA (reference sequence). In DNA form, the CDR3 reads TGCAGTGCTGTGAACCGGGACAGTAACTATGGCTACACCTTC. It encodes CSAVNRDSNYGYTF.

This clonotype turned up a few times. Just one base apart from a much larger clone, this may be a read error. The rearrangement uses TRBV4-2 and TRBJ2-1; 10 bases map to TRBD2. The J call could be wrong; TRBJ2-7 is a better fit for the DNA end. Per germline, CDR1 LGHNA and CDR2 YNFKEQ. The CDR3 has 17 amino acids. The CDR3 DNA reads as TGTGCCAGCAGCCGAGATAGCGGGGGGCCCTCCTACAATGAGCAGTACTTC. Its protein is CASSRDSGGPSYNEQYF.

V usage is TRBV28 and J usage is TRBJ2-1; D is undetermined. Trimming pared 6 bases from V and 6 bases from J, leaving 9 bases between. CDR3 length: 12 residues. Germline CDR1 reads MDHEN; CDR2 reads SYDVKM. DNA for the CDR3: TGTGCCAGCAGCGACCCTATCAATGAGCAGTTCTTC. This sequence encodes CASSDPINEQFF.

Comments on this clonotype: Possible read error: a much larger clone is one base away. The chain uses TRBV15 and TRBJ2-7; a possible D gene is TRBD1 (7 bases). Trimming took off 1 base at V and 7 bases at J, with 17 bases between the two ends. Germline V lookup: CDR1 LNHNV, CDR2 YYDKDF (reference sequence). The CDR3 contains 15 residues. In DNA, the CDR3 is TGTGCCACCAGCAGAGCCCAGGGGGGCTACAATGAGCAGTACTTC. This codes for CATSRAQGGYNEQYF.

V gene TRBV30 combines with J gene TRBJ1-1; TRBD1 is a possible D gene (5 bases). The V and J ends lost 6 bases and 0 bases respectively, with 11 bases between them. The germline gives CDR1 GTSNPN, CDR2 SVGIG (reference sequence). The CDR3 is 13 residues long. The CDR3 sequence: CACIGHLNTEAFF. For the CDR3, the DNA is TGTGCCTGTATTGGACACCTGAACACTGAAGCTTTCTTT. Complete variable domain (other parts from reference TRBV30 and TRBJ1-1): SQTIHQWPATLVQPVGSPLSLECTVEGTSNPNLYWYRQAAGRGLQLLFYSVGIGQISSEVPQNLSASRPQDRQFILSSKKLLLSDSGFYLCACIGHLNTEAFFGQGTRLTVV.

This chain connects TRBV7-3 to TRBJ2-2; TRBD2 is a possible D gene (6 bases). Germline assignment: CDR1 SGHTA and CDR2 FQGTGA. The CDR3 is made up of 16 amino acids. V was shortened by 5 bases and J by 4 bases, with 17 bases between the two germline ends. CDR3 nucleotide sequence: TGTGCCAGCAGCGACGTCGGGGGATGGGGCACCGGGGAGCTGTTTTTT. This codes for CASSDVGGWGTGELFF.

This clonotype has a count of ten or more. The chain is built from TRBV29-1 and TRBJ2-6, with 11 bases matching TRBD1. The CDR3 has 17 residues. Per the germline V gene, CDR1 is SQVTM and CDR2 is ANQGSEA. With 6 bases clipped from V and 0 bases from J, the junction kept 7 bases outside the gene matches. The CDR3 loop is CSVQRTGGDSGANVLTF. CDR3 nucleotide sequence: TGCAGCGTACAGAGGACAGGGGGCGACTCTGGGGCCAACGTCCTGACTTTC.